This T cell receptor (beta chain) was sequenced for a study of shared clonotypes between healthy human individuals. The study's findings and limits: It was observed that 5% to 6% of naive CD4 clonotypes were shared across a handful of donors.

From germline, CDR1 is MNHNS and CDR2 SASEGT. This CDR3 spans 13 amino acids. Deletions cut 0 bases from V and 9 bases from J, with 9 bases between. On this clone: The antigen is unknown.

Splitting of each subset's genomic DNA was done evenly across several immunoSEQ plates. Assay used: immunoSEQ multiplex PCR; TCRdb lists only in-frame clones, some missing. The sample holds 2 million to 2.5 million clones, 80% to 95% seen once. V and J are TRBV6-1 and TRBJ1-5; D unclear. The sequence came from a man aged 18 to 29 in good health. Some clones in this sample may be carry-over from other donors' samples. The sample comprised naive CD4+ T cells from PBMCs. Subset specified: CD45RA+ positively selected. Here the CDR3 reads CASSEAVVGPQHF. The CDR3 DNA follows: TGTGCCAGCAGTGAAGCGGTAGTTGGGCCCCAGCATTTT.